The 21 T cell receptor beta chains listed next were all sequenced from one sample in a study of T cell repertoires in cytomegalovirus infection. These receptors lack a known antigen. One entry per CDR3 protein results from TCRdb running MiXCR on the reads. The data contain about 500,000 distinct CDR3 sequences, 30% to 40% of them singletons. The sample consisted of cultured PBMCs, taken from culture after CMV antigen stimulation. These receptors all come from a human donor in good health (CMV status not recorded). Some clones in this sample may be carry-over from other donors' samples.

Only one count was recorded for this clonotype. The chain carries TRBV4-3 and TRBJ2-7, with 9 bases fitting TRBD2. The CDR3 is 15 residues long. With 7 bases clipped from V and 4 bases from J, the junction kept 11 bases outside the gene matches. CDR1 is LGHNA and CDR2 is YSLEER in the germline V gene. Here the CDR3 reads CASTPGSGSVYEQYF. DNA of the CDR3: TGCGCCAGCACCCCGGGTAGCGGGAGTGTTTACGAGCAGTACTTC.

This rearrangement joins TRBV4-3 to TRBJ1-2; D ambiguous. With 3 bases removed from V and 4 bases from J, the gap between germline ends came to 15 bases. The CDR3 consists of 15 residues. Germline V gene sequence: CDR1 LGHNA, CDR2 YSLEER. The CDR3 sequence is CASSQKAVNPYGYTF. In DNA, the CDR3 is TGCGCCAGCAGCCAGAAGGCGGTTAATCCCTATGGCTACACCTTC.

This clonotype was seen at least ten times. The chain links TRBV7-2 to TRBJ1-5; 7 bases map to TRBD1. V trimming: 5 bases; J trimming: 5 bases; junction bases outside the gene matches: 3. This CDR3 is built from 13 residues. In germline, CDR1 is SGHTA, CDR2 FQGNSA. The CDR3: CASSPDRDQPQHF. Written as DNA, the CDR3 is TGTGCCAGCAGCCCCGACAGGGATCAGCCCCAGCATTTT.

V usage is TRBV24-1 and J usage is TRBJ1-2; D might be TRBD1 (6 bases). The germline V and J ends were trimmed by 4 bases and 5 bases, with 10 bases remaining between them. The CDR3 length is 13 residues. Germline CDR1 and CDR2: KGHDR and SFDVKD. For the CDR3, the DNA is TGTGCCACCAGTGACCAGGGGAAGTATGGCTACACCTTC. Amino acid sequence: CATSDQGKYGYTF.

The genes are TRBV24-1 and TRBJ2-5; D is ambiguous. In germline, CDR1 is KGHDR, CDR2 SFDVKD. Trimming left V 6 bases short and J 2 bases short, with 9 bases between. The CDR3 extends over 13 amino acids. The CDR3: CATSRQNQETQYF. The CDR3 coding sequence is TGTGCCACCAGTCGCCAAAATCAAGAGACCCAGTACTTC.

This clonotype was seen at least ten times. The CDR3 DNA is TGTGCCAGCAGCTTAGCGGGAGGGCCTGGCGAGCAGTACTTC. This encodes CASSLAGGPGEQYF. The V gene is TRBV11-1, the J gene TRBJ2-7; 7 bases agree with TRBD2. Looked up from germline, CDR1 is SGHAT and CDR2 is FQDESV (reference sequence). Trimming cost V 0 bases and J 6 bases; bases outside gene matches: 5. This CDR3 contains 14 residues.

This chain uses TRBV18 with TRBJ1-1; D is perhaps TRBD1 (5 bases). V was clipped by 3 bases and J by 0 bases, with 23 bases between them. Germline loops: CDR1 KGHSH, CDR2 LQKENI. The CDR3 has 19 amino acids. CDR3 sequence reads: CASSPRARQGLSVNTEAFF. In DNA form, the CDR3 reads TGTGCCAGCTCACCTCGGGCCCGGCAGGGTCTATCGGTGAACACTGAAGCTTTCTTT.

The table lists this clonotype with many counts. The chain recombines TRBV11-3 with TRBJ2-1; D might be TRBD1 (5 bases). The germline V gene has CDR1 SGHNT and CDR2 YENEEA. V dropped 0 bases and J dropped 10 bases, with 7 bases sitting between them. The CDR3 runs 12 residues. The CDR3 here is CASSLDRAEQFF. The CDR3 coding sequence is TGTGCCAGCAGCTTAGACAGGGCAGAGCAGTTCTTC.

CDR3 nucleotides: TGTGCCACCACCCTCCGATCGGACAGCGGTGAAAAACTGTTTTTT. Amino acids: CATTLRSDSGEKLFF. This chain joins TRBV25-1 and TRBJ1-4; a possible D gene is TRBD1 (6 bases). Trimming stripped 10 bases from V and 7 bases from J, with 22 bases between. The germline gives CDR1 MGHDK, CDR2 SYGVNS. CDR3 length equals 15 residues.

In its sample, this clonotype was seen a few times. V is TRBV4-2 and J is TRBJ2-3, with D perhaps TRBD2 (5 bases). V was clipped by 5 bases and J by 4 bases, with 22 bases between them. The CDR3 has 17 amino acids. Germline CDR1 is LGHNA and CDR2 is YNFKEQ. The CDR3 coding sequence is TGTGCCAGCAGCTCTCGCCAGATTAGCGACGGCGCAGATACGCAGTATTTT. Protein sequence: CASSSRQISDGADTQYF.

The chain links TRBV7-9 to TRBJ2-7; D unresolved. The CDR3 has 14 residues. Per the germline V gene, CDR1 is SEHNR and CDR2 is FQNEAQ (reference sequence). Trimming pared 2 bases from V and 3 bases from J, leaving 11 bases between. The CDR3 reads CASSLSGGYYEQYV. As DNA, the CDR3 is TGTGCCAGCAGCTTATCCGGTGGGTACTACGAGCAGTACGTC.

V and J are TRBV7-8 and TRBJ2-3, with 14 bases identical to TRBD2. This CDR3 spans 17 amino acids. With 4 bases clipped from V and 2 bases from J, the junction kept 5 bases outside the gene matches. Germline V gene data show CDR1 as SGHVS and CDR2 as FQNEAQ. CDR3 in DNA: TGTGCCAGCAGCTCGCGGACTAGCGGGAGGACCACAGATACGCAGTATTTT. Translation: CASSSRTSGRTTDTQYF.

Only a few counts were recorded for this clonotype. This chain joins TRBV7-9 and TRBJ2-7; TRBD1 matches 8 bases. Trimming took 5 bases from V and 1 from J; bases not matched to a gene: 7. The CDR3 loop spans 15 amino acids. The germline V gene encodes CDR1 SEHNR and CDR2 FQNEAQ (reference sequence). The CDR3 here is CASSIGQGKSYEQYF. The CDR3 DNA reads as TGTGCCAGCAGCATCGGACAGGGCAAATCCTACGAGCAGTACTTC.

The chain links TRBV4-1 to TRBJ1-1, with 7 bases matching TRBD1. The CDR3 is made up of 17 amino acids. Per the germline V gene, CDR1 is MGHRA and CDR2 is YSYEKL. Losses at the gene ends were 2 bases for V and 3 bases for J; bases not matched to a gene: 12. CDR3 amino acids: CASSQRGNRGIHTEAFF. CDR3 DNA sequence: TGCGCCAGCAGCCAAAGGGGAAACAGGGGAATTCACACTGAAGCTTTCTTT.

This clonotype occurred a few times. The chain recombines TRBV29-1 with TRBJ2-2; 12 bases are shared with TRBD2. V shed 7 bases, J shed 4 bases, and the junction held 7 bases outside the gene matches. The CDR3 has 15 residues. The V gene's germline CDR1 is SQVTM and CDR2 ANQGSEA. In DNA, the CDR3 is TGCAGCGCCTCGACTAGCGGGAGCGCCACCGGGGAGCTGTTTTTT. This gives the protein CSASTSGSATGELFF.

This clonotype has more than one count but fewer than ten. V usage is TRBV6-2 or TRBV6-3 and J usage is TRBJ2-7; TRBD2 matches 9 bases. CDR3 length equals 18 residues. CDR1 is MNHEY, CDR2 SVGEGT, per germline. The junction had 16 bases not matched to a gene; V was cut back by 5 bases and J by 2 bases. The CDR3 loop is CASSTRSTGLAGTYEQYF. CDR3 in DNA: TGTGCCAGCAGTACTCGCAGTACAGGGCTAGCGGGGACCTACGAGCAGTACTTC.

The V call is TRBV12-3 or TRBV12-4, the J call TRBJ1-1, with D possibly being TRBD1 (6 bases). V was cut by 7 bases and J by 1 base, with 10 bases left in between. The CDR3 contains 13 residues. CDR3 DNA: TGTGCCAGCACACTGGACAGGAACACTGAAGCTTTCTTT. Its protein is CASTLDRNTEAFF.

Details on this clonotype: The junction departs from the called germline gene at one end, perhaps through a read error. The V gene is TRBV7-6, the J gene TRBJ2-2, with D maybe TRBD2 (5 bases). The germline V gene has CDR1 SGHVS and CDR2 FNYEAQ. This CDR3 has 15 amino acids. The CDR3: CASSLASAFTGELFF. CDR3 in DNA: TGTGCTAGCAGCTTAGCGTCCGCTTTCACCGGGGAGCTGTTTTTT.

This sequence joins TRBV5-4 and TRBJ2-6; 13 bases line up with TRBD2. The CDR3 extends over 16 amino acids. J was trimmed by 11 bases and V by 0 bases; bases with no gene match: 5. Germline assignment: CDR1 SGHNT and CDR2 YYREEE (reference sequence). The CDR3 DNA is TGTGCCAGCAGCTTGGCACTAGCGGGAGGGCCGGACGTCCTGACTTTC. Its translation: CASSLALAGGPDVLTF.

This clonotype has at least ten counts. The chain has TRBV7-6 and TRBJ2-3; TRBD2 matches at 9 bases. Per germline, CDR1 SGHVS and CDR2 FNYEAQ. This CDR3 region has 16 residues. J lost 2 bases, V lost 4 bases, and 7 bases had no gene match. The CDR3 DNA is TGTGCCAGCAGCTATTTAGCGGGAGTCCCCACAGATACGCAGTATTTT. This encodes CASSYLAGVPTDTQYF.

The genes are TRBV24-1 and TRBJ2-2; TRBD1 aligns across 7 bases. Germline CDR1 and CDR2: KGHDR and SFDVKD. The CDR3 runs to 16 residues. V trimming: 5 bases; J trimming: 0 bases; junction bases outside the gene matches: 5. The CDR3 reads CATSVIGTANTGELFF. CDR3 nucleotide sequence: TGTGCCACCAGTGTCATTGGGACAGCGAACACCGGGGAGCTGTTTTTT.